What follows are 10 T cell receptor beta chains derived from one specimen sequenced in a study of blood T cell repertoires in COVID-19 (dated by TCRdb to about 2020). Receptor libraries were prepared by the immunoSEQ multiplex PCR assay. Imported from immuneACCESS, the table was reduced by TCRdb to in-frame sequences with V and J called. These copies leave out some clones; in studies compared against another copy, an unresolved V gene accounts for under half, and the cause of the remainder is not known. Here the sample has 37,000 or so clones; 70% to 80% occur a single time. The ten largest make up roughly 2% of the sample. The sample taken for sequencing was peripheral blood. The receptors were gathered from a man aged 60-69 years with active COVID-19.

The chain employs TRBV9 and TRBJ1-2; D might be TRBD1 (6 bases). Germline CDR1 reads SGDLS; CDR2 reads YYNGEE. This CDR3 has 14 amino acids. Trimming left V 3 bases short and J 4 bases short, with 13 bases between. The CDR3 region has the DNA TGTGCCAGCAGCGCTGGGGGGGCTGGCTATGGCTACACCTTC. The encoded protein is CASSAGGAGYGYTF.

CDR3 region: CAVDKRGFLGGYTF. For the CDR3, the DNA is TGTGCCGTTGATAAAAGGGGGTTTCTTGGAGGCTACACCTTC. V and J are TRBV30 and TRBJ1-2, with a tentative D call TRBD1 (6 bases). The CDR3 runs 14 residues. CDR1 GTSNPN and CDR2 SVGIG come from the germline V gene (reference sequence). V was pared by 8 bases and J by 8 bases, with 24 bases between.

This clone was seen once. CDR3 in amino acids: CAWEGTGREYEQYF. The CDR3 DNA follows: TGTGCCTGGGAGGGGACAGGCCGAGAGTACGAGCAGTACTTC. This sequence joins TRBV30 and TRBJ2-7, with 8 bases identical to TRBD1. The CDR3 covers 14 residues. CDR1 is GTSNPN, CDR2 SVGIG, per germline (reference sequence). J gave up 4 bases and V 5 bases, and 10 bases lay outside the gene matches.

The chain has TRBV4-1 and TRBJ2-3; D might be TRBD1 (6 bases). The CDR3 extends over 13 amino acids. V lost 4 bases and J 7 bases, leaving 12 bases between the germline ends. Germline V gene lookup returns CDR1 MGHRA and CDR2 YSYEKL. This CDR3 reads CASSPPGHHTQYF. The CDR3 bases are TGCGCCAGCAGCCCCCCGGGACACCATACGCAGTATTTT.

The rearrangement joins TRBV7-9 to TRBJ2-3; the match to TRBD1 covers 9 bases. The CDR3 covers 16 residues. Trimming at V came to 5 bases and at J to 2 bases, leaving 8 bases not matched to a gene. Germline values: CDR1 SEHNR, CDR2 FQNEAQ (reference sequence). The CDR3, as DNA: TGTGCCAGCAGCCCCCCCGGGACAGGGCTCACAGATACGCAGTATTTT. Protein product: CASSPPGTGLTDTQYF.

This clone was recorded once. CDR3 sequence reads: CASSSQPGQGEEKLFF. The CDR3 bases are TGTGCCAGCAGTTCTCAACCGGGACAGGGGGAAGAAAAACTGTTTTTT. The V and J genes are TRBV6-5 and TRBJ1-4; 11 bases map to TRBD1. Trimming took 4 bases from V and 8 from J; bases not matched to a gene: 9. The CDR3 contains 16 residues. Germline assignment: CDR1 MNHEY and CDR2 SVGAGI.

The CDR3, as DNA: TGCGCCAGCAGCCAAGGGAACTCGGGAGGACGAGAGACCCAGTACTTC. Amino acids: CASSQGNSGGRETQYF. V and J are TRBV4-3 and TRBJ2-5; 7 nucleotides match TRBD2. From germline, CDR1 is LGHNA and CDR2 YSLEER. V gave up 1 base and J gave up 4 bases; unmatched junction bases: 9. The CDR3 length is 16 residues.

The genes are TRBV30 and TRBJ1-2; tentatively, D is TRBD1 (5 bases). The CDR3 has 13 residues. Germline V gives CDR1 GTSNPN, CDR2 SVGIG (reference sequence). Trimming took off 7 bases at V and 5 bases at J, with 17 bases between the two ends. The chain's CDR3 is CASRRGEGYGYTF. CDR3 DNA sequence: TGTGCCTCTCGGAGAGGGGAGGGGTATGGCTACACCTTC.

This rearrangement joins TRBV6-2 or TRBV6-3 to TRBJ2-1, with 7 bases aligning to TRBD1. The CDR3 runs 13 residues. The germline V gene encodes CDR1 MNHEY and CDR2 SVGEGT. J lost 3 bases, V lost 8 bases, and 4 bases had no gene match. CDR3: CASCQGVYNEQFF. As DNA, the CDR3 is TGTGCCAGCTGCCAGGGGGTCTACAATGAGCAGTTCTTC.

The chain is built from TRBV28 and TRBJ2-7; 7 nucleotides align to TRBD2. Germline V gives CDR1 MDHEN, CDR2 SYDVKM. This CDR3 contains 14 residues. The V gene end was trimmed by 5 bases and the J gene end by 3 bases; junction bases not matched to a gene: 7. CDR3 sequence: CASSHGTIIYEQYF. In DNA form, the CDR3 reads TGTGCCAGCAGTCACGGGACTATTATCTACGAGCAGTACTTC.